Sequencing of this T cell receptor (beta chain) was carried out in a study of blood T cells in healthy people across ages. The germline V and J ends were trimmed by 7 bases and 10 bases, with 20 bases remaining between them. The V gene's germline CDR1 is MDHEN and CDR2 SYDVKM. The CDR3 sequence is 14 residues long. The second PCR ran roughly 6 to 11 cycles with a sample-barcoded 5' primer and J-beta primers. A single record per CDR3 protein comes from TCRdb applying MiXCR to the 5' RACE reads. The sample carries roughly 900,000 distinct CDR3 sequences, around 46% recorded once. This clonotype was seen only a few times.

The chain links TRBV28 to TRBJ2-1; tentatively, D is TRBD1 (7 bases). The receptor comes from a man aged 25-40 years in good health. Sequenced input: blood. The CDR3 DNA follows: TGTGCCAGCACTCAGGGGGACTCGCGCTTCGAGCAGTTCTTC. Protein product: CASTQGDSRFEQFF.